The 8 T cell receptor beta chains below come from one sample, sequenced in a study of blood T cell repertoires in COVID-19. Sequenced by immunoSEQ multiplex PCR; TCRdb stores in-frame clones only, minus some. The sample lists about 320,000 clones, 85% occurring once. The material sequenced was PBMCs or T cells enriched from blood (not recorded which). The receptor set was obtained from a woman younger than 45 who had been exposed to COVID-19.

The chain combines TRBV11-2 with TRBJ1-4; TRBD1 matches 7 bases. There are 13 residues in the CDR3. In germline, CDR1 is SGHAT, CDR2 FQNNGV. V lost 6 bases, J lost 8 bases, and 6 bases stayed unmatched. The CDR3 loop reads CASRSAGGEKLFF. Written as DNA, the CDR3 is TGTGCCAGCAGATCGGCAGGGGGGGAAAAACTGTTTTTT.

The chain uses TRBV28 and TRBJ1-1; 8 bases align to TRBD1. CDR3 length: 15 amino acids. Germline CDR1 MDHEN, CDR2 SYDVKM. Trimming took 5 bases from V and 0 from J; bases not matched to a gene: 5. This chain's CDR3 is CASSEGQAMNTEAFF. As DNA, the CDR3 is TGTGCCAGCAGTGAGGGACAGGCAATGAACACTGAAGCTTTCTTT. The full variable domain, completed using reference TRBV28 and TRBJ1-1, is DVKVTQSSRYLVKRTGEKVFLECVQDMDHENMFWYRQDPGLGLRLIYFSYDVKMKEKGDIPEGYSVSREKKERFSLILESASTNQTSMYLCASSEGQAMNTEAFFGQGTRLTVV.

The V call is TRBV10-1, the J call TRBJ2-5; no reliable D call. V lost 7 bases, J lost 3 bases, and 24 bases lay in between. Germline assignment: CDR1 WNHNN and CDR2 SYGVQD (reference sequence). The CDR3 has 17 residues. The CDR3 protein is CASMSEPYFEEEETQYF. CDR3 coding DNA: TGCGCCAGCATGTCCGAACCCTATTTCGAGGAAGAAGAGACCCAGTACTTC.

This chain uses TRBV5-4 with TRBJ1-2; perhaps TRBD1 as D (5 bases). This CDR3 has 13 amino acids. Germline values: CDR1 SGHNT, CDR2 YYREEE (reference sequence). V lost 5 bases, J lost 3 bases, and 11 bases lay in between. The DNA of the CDR3 is TGTGCCAGCAGTTCGACAGTCCACTATGGCTACACCTTC. Its protein product is CASSSTVHYGYTF.

The chain links TRBV7-8 to TRBJ1-3; D is unclear. Between the trimmed V and J ends, which lost 5 bases and 1 base, there was a span of 15 bases. CDR1 and CDR2 from the germline V gene are SGHVS and FQNEAQ. The CDR3 length is 16 residues. The CDR3 loop is CASSPWSVTSGNTIYF. As DNA, the CDR3 is TGTGCCAGCAGCCCCTGGTCCGTTACTTCTGGAAACACCATATATTTT.

V is TRBV7-6 and J is TRBJ1-5, with D possibly TRBD1 on 6 matching bases. Trimming cost V 5 bases and J 2 bases, with 13 bases left between them. This CDR3 comprises 15 residues. Germline V gene sequence: CDR1 SGHVS, CDR2 FNYEAQ. The CDR3 loop is CASSEETGGNQPQHF. The CDR3 DNA is TGTGCCAGCAGCGAAGAGACAGGAGGCAATCAGCCCCAGCATTTT. Using reference TRBV7-6 and TRBJ1-5 for the parts outside the CDR3, the full variable domain is GAGVSQSPRYKVTKRGQDVALRCDPISGHVSLYWYRQALGQGPEFLTYFNYEAQQDKSGLPNDRFSAERPEGSISTLTIQRTEQRDSAMYRCASSEETGGNQPQHFGDGTRLSIL.

A single count supports this clone. This chain uses TRBV24-1 with TRBJ2-3, with 7 bases that match TRBD1. Per germline, CDR1 KGHDR and CDR2 SFDVKD. The CDR3 extends over 15 amino acids. After removal of 4 bases from V and 2 bases from J, the junction contained 5 bases not matched to a gene. CDR3 sequence: CATSEGGLNTDTQYF. CDR3 nucleotides: TGTGCCACCAGTGAAGGGGGCCTTAACACAGATACGCAGTATTTT.

The rearrangement uses TRBV19 and TRBJ2-3; D gene uncertain. The CDR3 has 15 residues. Germline V gene sequence: CDR1 LNHDA, CDR2 SQIVND (reference sequence). V was pared by 0 bases and J by 0 bases, with 7 bases between. Here the CDR3 reads CASSIEPESTDTQYF. The CDR3, as DNA: TGTGCCAGTAGTATAGAACCCGAGAGCACAGATACGCAGTATTTT.